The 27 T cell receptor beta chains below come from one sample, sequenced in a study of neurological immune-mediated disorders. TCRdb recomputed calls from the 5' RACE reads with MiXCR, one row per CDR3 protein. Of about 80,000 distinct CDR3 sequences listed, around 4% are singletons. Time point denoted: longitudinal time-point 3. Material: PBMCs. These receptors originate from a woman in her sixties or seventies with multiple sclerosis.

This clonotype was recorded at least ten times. CDR3 sequence reads: CASSTSGGANQPQHF. The DNA for the CDR3 is TGTGCCAGCAGTACGAGTGGGGGGGCTAATCAGCCCCAGCATTTT. The rearrangement joins TRBV12-3 or TRBV12-4 to TRBJ1-5, with TRBD1 as a possible D gene (6 bases). Trimming took off 5 bases at V and 4 bases at J, with 15 bases between the two ends. The CDR3 covers 15 residues.

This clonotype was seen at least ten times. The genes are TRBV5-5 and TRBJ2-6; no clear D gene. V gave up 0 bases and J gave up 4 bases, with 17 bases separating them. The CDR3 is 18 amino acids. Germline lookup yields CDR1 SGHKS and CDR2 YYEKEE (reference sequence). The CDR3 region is CASSLAKRTSLGANVLTF. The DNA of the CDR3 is TGTGCCAGCAGCTTGGCCAAGAGGACCTCTCTGGGGGCCAACGTCCTGACTTTC.

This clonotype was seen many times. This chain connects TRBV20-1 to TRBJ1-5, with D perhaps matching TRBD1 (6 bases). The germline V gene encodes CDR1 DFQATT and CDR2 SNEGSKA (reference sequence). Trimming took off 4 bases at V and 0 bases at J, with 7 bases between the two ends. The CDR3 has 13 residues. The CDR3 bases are TGCAGTGCTACCAGGGGTAGCAATCAGCCCCAGCATTTT. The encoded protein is CSATRGSNQPQHF.

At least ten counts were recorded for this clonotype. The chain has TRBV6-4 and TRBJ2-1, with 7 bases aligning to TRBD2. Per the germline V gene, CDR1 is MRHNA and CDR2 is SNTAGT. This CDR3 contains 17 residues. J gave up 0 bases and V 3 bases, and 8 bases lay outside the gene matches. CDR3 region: CASSETSIPSSYNEQFF. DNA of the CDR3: TGTGCCAGCAGTGAGACTAGCATCCCTAGCTCCTACAATGAGCAGTTCTTC.

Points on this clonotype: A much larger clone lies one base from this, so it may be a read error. The CDR3 region has the DNA TGTGCCAGCAGCCCTACCGGGACTAACAATGAGCAGTTCTTC. Protein sequence: CASSPTGTNNEQFF. The gene calls are TRBV7-9 and TRBJ2-1, with 7 bases that match TRBD2. With 5 bases clipped from V and 5 bases from J, the junction kept 6 bases outside the gene matches. Germline V gene sequence: CDR1 SEHNR, CDR2 FQNEAQ (reference sequence). The CDR3 loop spans 14 amino acids.

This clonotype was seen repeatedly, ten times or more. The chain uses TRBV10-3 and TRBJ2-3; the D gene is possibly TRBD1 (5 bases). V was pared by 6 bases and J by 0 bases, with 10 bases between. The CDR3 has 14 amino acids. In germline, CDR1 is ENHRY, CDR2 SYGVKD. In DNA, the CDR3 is TGTGCCATCAGAAAGACAGAAAGCACAGATACGCAGTATTTT. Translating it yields CAIRKTESTDTQYF.

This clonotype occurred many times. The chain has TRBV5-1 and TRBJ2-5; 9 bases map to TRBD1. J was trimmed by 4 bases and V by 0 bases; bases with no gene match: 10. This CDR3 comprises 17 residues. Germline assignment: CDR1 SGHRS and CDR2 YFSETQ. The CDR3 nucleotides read TGCGCCAGCAGCTTGGGAACAGGGGGCGCAGGGATAGAGACCCAGTACTTC. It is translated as CASSLGTGGAGIETQYF. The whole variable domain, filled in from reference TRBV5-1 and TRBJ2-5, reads KAGVTQTPRYLIKTRGQQVTLSCSPISGHRSVSWYQQTPGQGLQFLFEYFSETQRNKGNFPGRFSGRQFSNSRSEMNVSTLELGDSALYLCASSLGTGGAGIETQYFGPGTRLLVL.

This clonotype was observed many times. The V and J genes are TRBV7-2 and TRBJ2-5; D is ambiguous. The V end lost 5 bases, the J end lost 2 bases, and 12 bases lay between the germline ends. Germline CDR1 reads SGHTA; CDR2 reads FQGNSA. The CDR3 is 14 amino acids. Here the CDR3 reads CASSPTPFQETQYF. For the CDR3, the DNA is TGTGCCAGCAGCCCGACTCCGTTTCAAGAGACCCAGTACTTC.

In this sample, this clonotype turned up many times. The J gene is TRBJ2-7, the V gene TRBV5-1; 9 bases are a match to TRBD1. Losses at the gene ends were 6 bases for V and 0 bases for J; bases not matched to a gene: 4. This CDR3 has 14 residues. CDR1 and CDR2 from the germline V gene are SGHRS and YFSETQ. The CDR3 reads CASKDRGSSYEQYF. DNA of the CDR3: TGCGCCAGCAAGGACAGGGGAAGCTCCTACGAGCAGTACTTC.

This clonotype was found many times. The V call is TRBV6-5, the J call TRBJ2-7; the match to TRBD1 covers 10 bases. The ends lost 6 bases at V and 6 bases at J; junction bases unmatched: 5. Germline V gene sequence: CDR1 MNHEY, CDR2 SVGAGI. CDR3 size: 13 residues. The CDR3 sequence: CASSPRTGGEQYF. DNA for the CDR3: TGTGCCAGCAGCCCAAGGACAGGGGGCGAGCAGTACTTC.

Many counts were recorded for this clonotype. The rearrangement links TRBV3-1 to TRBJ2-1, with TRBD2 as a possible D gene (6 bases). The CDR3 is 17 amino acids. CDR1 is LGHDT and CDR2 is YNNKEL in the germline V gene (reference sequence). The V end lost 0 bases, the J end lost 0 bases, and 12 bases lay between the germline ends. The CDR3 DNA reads TGTGCCAGCAGCCAAGATCAGGGCGGGGCCTCCTACAATGAGCAGTTCTTC. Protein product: CASSQDQGGASYNEQFF.

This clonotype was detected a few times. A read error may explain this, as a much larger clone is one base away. DNA of the CDR3: TGCAGTGCCGACGCTCCTCGCGGCCAAGGGACCCAGTACTTC. This sequence encodes CSADAPRGQGTQYF. The V gene is TRBV20-1, the J gene TRBJ2-5; D is unclear. Germline V gene sequence: CDR1 DFQATT, CDR2 SNEGSKA (reference sequence). The CDR3 loop spans 14 amino acids.

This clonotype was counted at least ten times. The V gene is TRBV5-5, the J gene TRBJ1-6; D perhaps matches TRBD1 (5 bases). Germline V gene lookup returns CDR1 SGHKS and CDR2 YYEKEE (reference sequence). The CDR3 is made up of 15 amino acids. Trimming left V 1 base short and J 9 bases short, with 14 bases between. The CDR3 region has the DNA TGTGCCAGCAGCTTGCAGACGGGCCAGGGTTCACCCCTCCACTTT. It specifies CASSLQTGQGSPLHF.

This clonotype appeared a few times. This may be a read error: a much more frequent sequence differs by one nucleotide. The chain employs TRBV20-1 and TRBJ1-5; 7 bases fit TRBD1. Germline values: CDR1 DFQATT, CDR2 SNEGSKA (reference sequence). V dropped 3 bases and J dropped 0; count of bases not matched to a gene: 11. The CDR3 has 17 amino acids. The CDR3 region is CSARDRTKLGSNQPQHF. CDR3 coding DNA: TGCAGTGCTAGGGACAGGACCAAACTTGGTAGCAATCAGCCCCAGCATTTT.

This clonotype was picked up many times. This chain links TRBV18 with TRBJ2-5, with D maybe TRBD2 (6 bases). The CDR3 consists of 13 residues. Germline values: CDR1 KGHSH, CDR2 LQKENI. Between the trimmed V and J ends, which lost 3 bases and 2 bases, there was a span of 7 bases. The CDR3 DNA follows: TGTGCCAGCTCACCGGGACTTCAAGAGACCCAGTACTTC. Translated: CASSPGLQETQYF. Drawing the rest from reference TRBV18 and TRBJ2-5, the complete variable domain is NAGVMQNPRHLVRRRGQEARLRCSPMKGHSHVYWYRQLPEEGLKFMVYLQKENIIDESGMPKERFSAEFPKEGPSILRIQQVVRGDSAAYFCASSPGLQETQYFGPGTRLLVL.

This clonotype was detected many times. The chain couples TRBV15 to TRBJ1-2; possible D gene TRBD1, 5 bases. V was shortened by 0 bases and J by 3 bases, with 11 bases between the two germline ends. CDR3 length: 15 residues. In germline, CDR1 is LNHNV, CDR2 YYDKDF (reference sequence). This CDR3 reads CATSRDGAGYYGYTF. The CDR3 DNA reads TGTGCCACCAGCAGAGATGGGGCAGGGTACTATGGCTACACCTTC.

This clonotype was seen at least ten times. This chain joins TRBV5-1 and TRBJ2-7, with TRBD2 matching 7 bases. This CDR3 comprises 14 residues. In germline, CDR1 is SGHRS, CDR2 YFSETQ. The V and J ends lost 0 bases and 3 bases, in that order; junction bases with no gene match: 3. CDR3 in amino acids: CASSLETSSYEQYF. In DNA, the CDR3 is TGCGCCAGCAGCTTGGAGACTAGCAGCTACGAGCAGTACTTC.

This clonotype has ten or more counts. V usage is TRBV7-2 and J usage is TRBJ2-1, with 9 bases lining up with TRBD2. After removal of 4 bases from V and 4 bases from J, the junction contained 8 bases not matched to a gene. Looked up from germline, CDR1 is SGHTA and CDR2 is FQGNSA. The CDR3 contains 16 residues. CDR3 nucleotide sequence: TGTGCCAGCAGCTCGGCTAGCGGGGCCACTTACAATGAGCAGTTCTTC. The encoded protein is CASSSASGATYNEQFF.

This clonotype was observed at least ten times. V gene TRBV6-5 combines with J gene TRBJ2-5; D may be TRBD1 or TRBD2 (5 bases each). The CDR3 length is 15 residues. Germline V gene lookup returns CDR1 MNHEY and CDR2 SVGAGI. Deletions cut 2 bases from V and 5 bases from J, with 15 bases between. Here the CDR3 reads CASSYVAGSTETQYF. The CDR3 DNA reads TGTGCCAGCAGTTACGTGGCAGGGAGTACGGAGACCCAGTACTTC.

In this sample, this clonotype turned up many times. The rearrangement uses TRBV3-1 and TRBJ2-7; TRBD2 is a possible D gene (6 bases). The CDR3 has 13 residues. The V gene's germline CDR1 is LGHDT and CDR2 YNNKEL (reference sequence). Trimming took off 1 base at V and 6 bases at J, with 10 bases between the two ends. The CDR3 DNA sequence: TGTGCCAGCAGCCAAGTGGGGCGGGGCGAGCAGTACTTC. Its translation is CASSQVGRGEQYF.

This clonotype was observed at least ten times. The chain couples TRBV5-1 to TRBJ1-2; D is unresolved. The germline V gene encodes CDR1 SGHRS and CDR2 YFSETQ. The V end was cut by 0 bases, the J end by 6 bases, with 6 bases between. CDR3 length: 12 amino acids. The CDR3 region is CASSLDGNGYTF. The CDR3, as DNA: TGCGCCAGCAGCTTGGACGGGAATGGCTACACCTTC.

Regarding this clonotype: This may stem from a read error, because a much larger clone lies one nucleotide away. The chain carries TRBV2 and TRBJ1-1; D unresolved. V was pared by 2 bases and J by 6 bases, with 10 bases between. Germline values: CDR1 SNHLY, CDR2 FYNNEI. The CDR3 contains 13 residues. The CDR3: CASSELDYSEAFF. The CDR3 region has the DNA TGTGCCAGCAGTGAACTGGACTACTCTGAAGCTTTCTTT.

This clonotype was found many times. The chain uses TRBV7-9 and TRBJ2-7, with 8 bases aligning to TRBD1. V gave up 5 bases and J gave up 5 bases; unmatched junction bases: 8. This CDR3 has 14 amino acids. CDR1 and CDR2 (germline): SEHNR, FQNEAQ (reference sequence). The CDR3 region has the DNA TGTGCCAGCAGCCGCCGTGGACAGGGAAACGAGCAGTACTTC. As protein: CASSRRGQGNEQYF.

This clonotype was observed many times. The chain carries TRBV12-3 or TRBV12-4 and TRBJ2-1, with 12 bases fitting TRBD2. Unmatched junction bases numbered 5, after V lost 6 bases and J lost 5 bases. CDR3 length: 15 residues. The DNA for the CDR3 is TGTGCCAGCAGGAGACTAGCGGGGGCCGACAATGAGCAGTTCTTC. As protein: CASRRLAGADNEQFF.

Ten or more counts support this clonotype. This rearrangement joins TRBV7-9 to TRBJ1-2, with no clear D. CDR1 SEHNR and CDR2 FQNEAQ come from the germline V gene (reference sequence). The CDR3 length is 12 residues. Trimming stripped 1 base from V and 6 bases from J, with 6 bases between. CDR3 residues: CASSLVNHGYTF. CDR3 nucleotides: TGTGCCAGCAGCTTAGTAAACCATGGCTACACCTTC.

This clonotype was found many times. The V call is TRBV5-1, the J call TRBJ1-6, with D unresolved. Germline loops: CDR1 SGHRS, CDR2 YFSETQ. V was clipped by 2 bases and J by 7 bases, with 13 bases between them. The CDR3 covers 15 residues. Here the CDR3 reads CASSFKGSSNSPLHF. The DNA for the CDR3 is TGCGCCAGCAGCTTCAAAGGGAGTAGCAATTCACCCCTCCACTTT.

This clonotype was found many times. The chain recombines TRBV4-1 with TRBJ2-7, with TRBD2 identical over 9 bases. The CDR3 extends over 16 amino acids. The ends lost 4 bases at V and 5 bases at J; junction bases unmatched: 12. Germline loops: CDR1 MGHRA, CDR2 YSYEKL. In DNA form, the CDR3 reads TGCGCCAGCAGCCTCCCCACCCGCGGGGGGGCCCACGAGCAGTACTTC. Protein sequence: CASSLPTRGGAHEQYF.